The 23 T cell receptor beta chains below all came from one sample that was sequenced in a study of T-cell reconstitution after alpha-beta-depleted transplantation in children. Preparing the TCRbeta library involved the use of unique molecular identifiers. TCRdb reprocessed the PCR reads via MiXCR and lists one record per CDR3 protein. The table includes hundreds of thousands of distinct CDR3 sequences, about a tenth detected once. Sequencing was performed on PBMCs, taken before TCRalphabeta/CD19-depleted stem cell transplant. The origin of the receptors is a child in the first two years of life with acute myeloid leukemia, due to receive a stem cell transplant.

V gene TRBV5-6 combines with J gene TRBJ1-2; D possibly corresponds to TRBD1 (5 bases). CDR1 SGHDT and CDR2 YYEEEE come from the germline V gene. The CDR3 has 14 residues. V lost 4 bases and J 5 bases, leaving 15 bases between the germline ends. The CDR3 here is CASSPLGTEYGYTF. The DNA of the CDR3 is TGTGCCAGCAGCCCGCTCGGGACGGAGTATGGCTACACCTTC.

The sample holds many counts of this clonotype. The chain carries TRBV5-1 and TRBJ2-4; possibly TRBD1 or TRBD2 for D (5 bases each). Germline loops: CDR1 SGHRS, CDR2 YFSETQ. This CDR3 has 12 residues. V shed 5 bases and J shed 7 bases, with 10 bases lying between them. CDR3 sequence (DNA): TGCGCCAGCAGTTGGGACGGGAACATTCAGTACTTC. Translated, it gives CASSWDGNIQYF. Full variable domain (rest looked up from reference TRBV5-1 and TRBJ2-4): KAGVTQTPRYLIKTRGQQVTLSCSPISGHRSVSWYQQTPGQGLQFLFEYFSETQRNKGNFPGRFSGRQFSNSRSEMNVSTLELGDSALYLCASSWDGNIQYFGAGTRLSVL.

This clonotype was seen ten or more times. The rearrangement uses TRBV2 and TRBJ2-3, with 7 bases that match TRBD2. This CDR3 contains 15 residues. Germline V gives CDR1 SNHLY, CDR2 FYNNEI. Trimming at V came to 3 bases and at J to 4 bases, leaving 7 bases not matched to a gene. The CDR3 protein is CASSDSASGADTQYF. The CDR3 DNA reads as TGTGCCAGCAGTGATTCGGCTAGCGGAGCAGATACGCAGTATTTT.

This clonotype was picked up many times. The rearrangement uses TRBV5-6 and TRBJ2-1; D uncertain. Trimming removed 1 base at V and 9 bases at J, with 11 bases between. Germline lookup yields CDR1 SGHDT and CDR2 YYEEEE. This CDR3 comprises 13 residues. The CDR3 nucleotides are TGTGCCAGCAGCTTGTGGGCACGGGCTGAGCAGTTCTTC. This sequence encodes CASSLWARAEQFF.

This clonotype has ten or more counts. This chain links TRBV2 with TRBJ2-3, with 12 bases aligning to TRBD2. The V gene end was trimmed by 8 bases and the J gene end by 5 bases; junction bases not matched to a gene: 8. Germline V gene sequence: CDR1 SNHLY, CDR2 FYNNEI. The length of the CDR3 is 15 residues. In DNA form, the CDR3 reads TGTGCCAGCTTAAGACTAGCGGGAGTTGAAGATACGCAGTATTTT. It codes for CASLRLAGVEDTQYF.

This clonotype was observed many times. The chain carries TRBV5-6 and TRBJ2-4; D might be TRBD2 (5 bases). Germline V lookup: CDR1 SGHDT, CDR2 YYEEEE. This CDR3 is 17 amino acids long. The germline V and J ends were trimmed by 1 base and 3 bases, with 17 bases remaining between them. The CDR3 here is CASSLTGSAVGKNIQYF. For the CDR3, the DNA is TGTGCCAGCAGCTTGACTGGGAGCGCGGTCGGCAAAAACATTCAGTACTTC.

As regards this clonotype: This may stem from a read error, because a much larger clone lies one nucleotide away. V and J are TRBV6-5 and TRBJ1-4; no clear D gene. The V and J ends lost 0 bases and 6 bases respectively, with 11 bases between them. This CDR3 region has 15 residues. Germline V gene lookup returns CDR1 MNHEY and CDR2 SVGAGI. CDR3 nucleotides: TGTGCCAGCAGTTACTCGACTGGACCCGATGAAAAACTGTTTTTT. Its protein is CASSYSTGPDEKLFF.

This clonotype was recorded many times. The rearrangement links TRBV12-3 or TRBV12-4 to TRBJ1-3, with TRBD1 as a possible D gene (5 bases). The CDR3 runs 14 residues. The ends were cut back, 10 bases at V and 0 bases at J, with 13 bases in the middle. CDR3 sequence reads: CATTGTNSGNTIYF. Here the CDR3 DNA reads TGTGCCACCACCGGGACCAACTCTGGAAACACCATATATTTT.

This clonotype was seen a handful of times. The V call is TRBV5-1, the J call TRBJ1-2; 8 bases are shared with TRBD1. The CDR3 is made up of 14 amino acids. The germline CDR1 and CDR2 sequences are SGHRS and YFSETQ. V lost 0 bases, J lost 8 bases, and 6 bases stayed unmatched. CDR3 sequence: CASSLARTGSGYTF. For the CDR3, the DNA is TGCGCCAGCAGCTTGGCAAGGACAGGGAGCGGCTACACCTTC. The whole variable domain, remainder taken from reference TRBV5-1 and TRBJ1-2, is KAGVTQTPRYLIKTRGQQVTLSCSPISGHRSVSWYQQTPGQGLQFLFEYFSETQRNKGNFPGRFSGRQFSNSRSEMNVSTLELGDSALYLCASSLARTGSGYTFGSGTRLTVV.

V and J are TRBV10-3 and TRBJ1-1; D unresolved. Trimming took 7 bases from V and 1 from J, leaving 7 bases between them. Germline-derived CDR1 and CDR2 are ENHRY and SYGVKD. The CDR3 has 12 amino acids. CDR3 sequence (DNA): TGTGCCATCACCCCCTCGAACACTGAAGCTTTCTTT. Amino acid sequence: CAITPSNTEAFF.

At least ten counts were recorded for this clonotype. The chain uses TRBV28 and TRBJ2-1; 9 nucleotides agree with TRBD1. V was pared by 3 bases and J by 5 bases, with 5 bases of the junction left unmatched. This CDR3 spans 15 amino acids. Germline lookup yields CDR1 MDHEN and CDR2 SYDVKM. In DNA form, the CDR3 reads TGTGCCAGCAGTTTTTGGGGACAGGGTGACAATGAGCAGTTCTTC. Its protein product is CASSFWGQGDNEQFF.

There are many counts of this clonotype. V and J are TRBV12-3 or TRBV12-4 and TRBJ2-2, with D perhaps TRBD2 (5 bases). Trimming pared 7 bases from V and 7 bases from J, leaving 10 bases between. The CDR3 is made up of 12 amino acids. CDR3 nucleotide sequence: TGTGCCAGCACTCCCCGGGGCGGGGAGCTGTTTTTT. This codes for CASTPRGGELFF.

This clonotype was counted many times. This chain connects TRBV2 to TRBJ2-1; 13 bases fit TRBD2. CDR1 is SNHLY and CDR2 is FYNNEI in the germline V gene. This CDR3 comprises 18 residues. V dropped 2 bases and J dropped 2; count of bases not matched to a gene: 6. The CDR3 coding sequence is TGTGCCAGCAGTGAAATTCGGACTAGCGGGAGAACCTACAATGAGCAGTTCTTC. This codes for CASSEIRTSGRTYNEQFF.

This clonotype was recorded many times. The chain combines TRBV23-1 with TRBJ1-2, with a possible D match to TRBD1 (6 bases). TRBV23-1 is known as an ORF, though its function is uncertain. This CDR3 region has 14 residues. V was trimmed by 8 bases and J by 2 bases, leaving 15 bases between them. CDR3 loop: CASGNGTQNYGYTF. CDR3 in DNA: TGCGCCAGCGGAAACGGGACACAAAACTATGGCTACACCTTC.

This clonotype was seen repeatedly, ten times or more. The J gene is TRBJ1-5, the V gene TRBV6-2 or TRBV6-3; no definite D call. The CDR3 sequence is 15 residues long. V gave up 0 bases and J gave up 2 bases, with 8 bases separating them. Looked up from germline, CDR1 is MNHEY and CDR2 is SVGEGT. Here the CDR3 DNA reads TGTGCCAGCAGTTACTCCCTCTTGGGCAATCAGCCCCAGCATTTT. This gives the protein CASSYSLLGNQPQHF.

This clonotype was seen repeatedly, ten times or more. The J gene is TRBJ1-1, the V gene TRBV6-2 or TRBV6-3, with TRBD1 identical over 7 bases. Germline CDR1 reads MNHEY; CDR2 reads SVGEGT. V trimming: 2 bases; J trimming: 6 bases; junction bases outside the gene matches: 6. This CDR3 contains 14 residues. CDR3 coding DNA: TGTGCCAGCAGTTACAGCTACAGGGGCGCTGAAGCTTTCTTT. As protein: CASSYSYRGAEAFF.

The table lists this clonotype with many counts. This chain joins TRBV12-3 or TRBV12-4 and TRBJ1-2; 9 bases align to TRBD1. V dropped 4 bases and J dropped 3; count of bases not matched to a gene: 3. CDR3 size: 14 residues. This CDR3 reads CASSWTGEHYGYTF. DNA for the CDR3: TGTGCCAGCAGTTGGACAGGGGAACACTATGGCTACACCTTC.

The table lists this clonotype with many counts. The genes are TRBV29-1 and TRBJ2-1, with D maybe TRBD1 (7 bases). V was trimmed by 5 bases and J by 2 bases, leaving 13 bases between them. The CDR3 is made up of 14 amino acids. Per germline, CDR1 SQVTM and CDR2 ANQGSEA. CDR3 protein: CSVRRGDPYNEQFF. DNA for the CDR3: TGCAGCGTTCGCAGGGGGGATCCCTACAATGAGCAGTTCTTC.

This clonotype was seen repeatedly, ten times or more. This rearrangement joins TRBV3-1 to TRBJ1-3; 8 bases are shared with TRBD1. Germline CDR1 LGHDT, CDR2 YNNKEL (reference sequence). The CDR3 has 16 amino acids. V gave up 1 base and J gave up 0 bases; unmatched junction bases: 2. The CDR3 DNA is TGTGCCAGCAGCCAAGCAGGGGGCTTCTCTGGAAACACCATATATTTT. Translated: CASSQAGGFSGNTIYF.

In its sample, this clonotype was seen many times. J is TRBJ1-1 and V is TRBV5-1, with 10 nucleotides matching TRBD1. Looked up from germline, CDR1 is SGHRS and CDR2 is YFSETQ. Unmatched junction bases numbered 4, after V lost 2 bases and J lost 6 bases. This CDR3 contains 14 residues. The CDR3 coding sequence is TGCGCCAGCAGCTTTACAGGACAGGGGGCTGAAGCTTTCTTT. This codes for CASSFTGQGAEAFF.

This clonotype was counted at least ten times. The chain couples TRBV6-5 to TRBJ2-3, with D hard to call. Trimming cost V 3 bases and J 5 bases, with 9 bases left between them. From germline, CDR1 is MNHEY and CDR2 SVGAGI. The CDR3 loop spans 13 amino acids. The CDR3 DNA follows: TGTGCCAGCAGTTATAGGAGACGAGATACGCAGTATTTT. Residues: CASSYRRRDTQYF.

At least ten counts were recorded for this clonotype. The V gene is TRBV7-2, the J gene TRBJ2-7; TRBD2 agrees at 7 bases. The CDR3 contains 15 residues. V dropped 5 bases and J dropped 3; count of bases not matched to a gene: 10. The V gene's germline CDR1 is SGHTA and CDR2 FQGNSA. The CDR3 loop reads CASSHTRGGNYEQYF. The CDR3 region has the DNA TGTGCCAGCAGCCATACTAGGGGAGGGAACTACGAGCAGTACTTC.

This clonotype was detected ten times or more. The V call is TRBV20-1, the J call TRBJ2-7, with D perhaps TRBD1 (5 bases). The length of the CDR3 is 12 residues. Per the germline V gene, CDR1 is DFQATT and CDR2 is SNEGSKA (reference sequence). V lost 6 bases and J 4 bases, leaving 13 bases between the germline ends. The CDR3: CSAIDSGYEQYF. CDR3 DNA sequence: TGCAGTGCCATCGACTCAGGGTACGAGCAGTACTTC.